The following is a TCR beta chain sequence with its context. No antigen is known for it. The data were taken from a study of cytomegalovirus exposure and HLA in healthy donors. Overall study: A preliminary data release comprised 80 million to 95 million unique TCRs obtained from HLA-typed donors. Overall study results and limits: From TCR beta sequences, most subjects' HLA-A and HLA-B alleles were reportedly predicted accurately. According to the study, 160 or so TCR beta chains were cytomegalovirus-associated. Most CMV-associated TCR beta chains appeared HLA-restricted in a later analysis.

The PCR ran on 60 Vbeta and 13 Jbeta primers. Repertoires were generated with immunoSEQ multiplex PCR, while TCRdb's copy carries only in-frame clones and drops some. Among over 40,000 clones, roughly 76% were seen once, and the ten largest hold roughly 6.3%. Germline lookup yields CDR1 SGHAT and CDR2 FQNNGV. Germline trimming cut 1 base from V and 2 bases from J; bases unmatched to any gene: 6. The CDR3 is 16 amino acids. The chain employs TRBV11-2 and TRBJ2-7; 9 nucleotides align to TRBD2. The clonotype was recovered from a man in his thirties or forties in good health and CMV-seronegative. Sequenced: PBMCs. CDR3 loop: CASSLVSSSGAYEQYF. CDR3 coding DNA: TGTGCCAGCAGCTTAGTTTCGTCTAGCGGGGCCTACGAGCAGTACTTC.